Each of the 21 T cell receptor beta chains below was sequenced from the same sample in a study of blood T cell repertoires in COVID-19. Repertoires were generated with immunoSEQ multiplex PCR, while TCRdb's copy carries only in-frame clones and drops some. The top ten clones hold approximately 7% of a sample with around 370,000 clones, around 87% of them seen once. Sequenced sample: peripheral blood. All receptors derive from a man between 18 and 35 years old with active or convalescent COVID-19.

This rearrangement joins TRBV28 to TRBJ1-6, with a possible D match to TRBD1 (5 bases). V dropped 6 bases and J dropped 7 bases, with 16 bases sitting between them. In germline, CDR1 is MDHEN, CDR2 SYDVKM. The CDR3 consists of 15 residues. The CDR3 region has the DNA TGTGCCAGCAGACGGGGACTGGAGCAAAATTCACCCCTCCACTTT. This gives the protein CASRRGLEQNSPLHF.

CDR3 protein: CASSIQGVTEAFF. CDR3 nucleotide sequence: TGTGCCAGCAGTATCCAGGGGGTAACTGAAGCTTTCTTT. The chain is built from TRBV27 and TRBJ1-1, with TRBD1 matching 7 bases. The ends lost 5 bases at V and 5 bases at J; junction bases unmatched: 5. The germline CDR1 and CDR2 sequences are MNHEY and SMNVEV (reference sequence). This CDR3 is built from 13 residues.

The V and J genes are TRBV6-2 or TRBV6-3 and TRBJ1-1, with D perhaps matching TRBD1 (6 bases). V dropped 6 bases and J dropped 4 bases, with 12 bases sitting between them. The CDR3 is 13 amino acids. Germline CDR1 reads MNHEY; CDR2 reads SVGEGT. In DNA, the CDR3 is TGTGCCAGCAGCAGGGGCGGGATCACTGAAGCTTTCTTT. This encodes CASSRGGITEAFF.

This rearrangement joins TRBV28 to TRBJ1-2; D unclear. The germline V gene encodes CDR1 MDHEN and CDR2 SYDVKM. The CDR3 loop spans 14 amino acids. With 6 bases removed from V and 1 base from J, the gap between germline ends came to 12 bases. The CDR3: CASSPGRRNYGYTF. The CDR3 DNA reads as TGTGCCAGCAGCCCGGGTCGACGTAACTATGGCTACACCTTC.

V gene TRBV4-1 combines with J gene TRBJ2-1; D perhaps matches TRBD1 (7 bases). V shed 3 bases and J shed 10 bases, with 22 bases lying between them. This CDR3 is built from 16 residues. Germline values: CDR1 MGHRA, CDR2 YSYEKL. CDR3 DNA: TGCGCCAGCAGCCAGATCGCCGGAGGGGGCCTGGAGGAGCAGTTCTTC. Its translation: CASSQIAGGGLEEQFF.

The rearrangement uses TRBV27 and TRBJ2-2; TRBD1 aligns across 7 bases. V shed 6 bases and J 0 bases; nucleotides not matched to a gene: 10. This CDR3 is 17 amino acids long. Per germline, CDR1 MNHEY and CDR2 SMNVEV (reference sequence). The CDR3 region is CASRTLGQETNTGELFF. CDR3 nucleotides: TGTGCCAGCAGGACCCTCGGACAGGAGACGAACACCGGGGAGCTGTTTTTT.

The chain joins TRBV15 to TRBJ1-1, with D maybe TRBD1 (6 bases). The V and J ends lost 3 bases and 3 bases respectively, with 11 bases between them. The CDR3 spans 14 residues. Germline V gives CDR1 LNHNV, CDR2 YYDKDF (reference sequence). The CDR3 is CATSSQKGDTEAFF. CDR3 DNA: TGTGCCACCAGCAGTCAAAAGGGGGACACTGAAGCTTTCTTT.

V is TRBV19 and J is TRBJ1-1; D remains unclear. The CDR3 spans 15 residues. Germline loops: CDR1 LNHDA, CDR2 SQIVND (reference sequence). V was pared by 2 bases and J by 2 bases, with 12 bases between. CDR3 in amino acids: CASSIYSQINTEAFF. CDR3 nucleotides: TGTGCCAGTAGTATATATTCGCAGATCAACACTGAAGCTTTCTTT.

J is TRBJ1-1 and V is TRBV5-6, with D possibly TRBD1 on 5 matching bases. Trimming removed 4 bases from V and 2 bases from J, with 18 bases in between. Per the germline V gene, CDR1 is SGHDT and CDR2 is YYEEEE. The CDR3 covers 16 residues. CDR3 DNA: TGTGCCAGCAGCCCGTTGGTTGGCAGGGTAAACACTGAAGCTTTCTTT. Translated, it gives CASSPLVGRVNTEAFF.

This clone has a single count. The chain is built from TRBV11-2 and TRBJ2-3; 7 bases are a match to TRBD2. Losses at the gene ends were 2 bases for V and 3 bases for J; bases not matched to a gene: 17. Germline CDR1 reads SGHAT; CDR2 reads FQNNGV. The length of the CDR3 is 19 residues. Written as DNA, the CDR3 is TGTGCCAGCAGCTTAACCTCCCGGGCTAGCGGAGGAGGTACAGATACGCAGTATTTT. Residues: CASSLTSRASGGGTDTQYF.

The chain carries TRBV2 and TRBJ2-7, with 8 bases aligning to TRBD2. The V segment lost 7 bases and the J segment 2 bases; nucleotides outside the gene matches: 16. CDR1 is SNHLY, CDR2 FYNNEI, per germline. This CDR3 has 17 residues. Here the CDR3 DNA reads TGTGCCAGCACCCCGACCGGGGGGGGTGGGTGGCCCTACGAGCAGTACTTC. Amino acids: CASTPTGGGGWPYEQYF.

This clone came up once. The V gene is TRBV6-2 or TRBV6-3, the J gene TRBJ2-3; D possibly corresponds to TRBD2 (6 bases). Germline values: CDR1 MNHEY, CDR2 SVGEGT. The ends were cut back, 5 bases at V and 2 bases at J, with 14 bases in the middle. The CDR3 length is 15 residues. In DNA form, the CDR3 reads TGTGCCAGCAGTACCCGGGCGGGGTCCACAGATACGCAGTATTTT. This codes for CASSTRAGSTDTQYF.

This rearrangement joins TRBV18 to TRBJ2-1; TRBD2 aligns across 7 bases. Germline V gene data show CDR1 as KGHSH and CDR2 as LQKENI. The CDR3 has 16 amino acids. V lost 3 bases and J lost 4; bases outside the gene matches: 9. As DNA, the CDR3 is TGTGCCAGCTCACCTATGACGAGCGGGGTATACAATGAGCAGTTCTTC. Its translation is CASSPMTSGVYNEQFF.

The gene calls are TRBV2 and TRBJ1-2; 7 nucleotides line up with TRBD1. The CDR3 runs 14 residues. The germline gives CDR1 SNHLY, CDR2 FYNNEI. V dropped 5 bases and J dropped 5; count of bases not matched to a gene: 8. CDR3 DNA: TGTGCCAGCAGTTGGCAAGGGGGCAGGTATGGCTACACCTTC. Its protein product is CASSWQGGRYGYTF.

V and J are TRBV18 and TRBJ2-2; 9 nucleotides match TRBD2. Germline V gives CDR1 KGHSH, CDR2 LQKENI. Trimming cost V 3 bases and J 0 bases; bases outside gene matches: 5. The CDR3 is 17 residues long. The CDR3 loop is CASSPSSGRTNTGELFF. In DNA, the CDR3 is TGTGCCAGCTCACCGAGTAGCGGGAGAACGAACACCGGGGAGCTGTTTTTT.

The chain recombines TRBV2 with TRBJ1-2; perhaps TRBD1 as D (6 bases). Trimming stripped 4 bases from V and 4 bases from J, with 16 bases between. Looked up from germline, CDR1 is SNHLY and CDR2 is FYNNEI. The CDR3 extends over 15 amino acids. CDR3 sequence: CASSAQGRLGYGYTF. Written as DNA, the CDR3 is TGTGCCAGCAGTGCACAGGGAAGACTGGGCTATGGCTACACCTTC.

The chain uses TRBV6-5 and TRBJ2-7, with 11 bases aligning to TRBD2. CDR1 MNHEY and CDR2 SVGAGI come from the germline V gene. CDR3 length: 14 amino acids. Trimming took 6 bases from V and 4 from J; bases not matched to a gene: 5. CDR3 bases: TGTGCCAGCAGAATCGGGACTAGCGGTTACGAGCAGTACTTC. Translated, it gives CASRIGTSGYEQYF.

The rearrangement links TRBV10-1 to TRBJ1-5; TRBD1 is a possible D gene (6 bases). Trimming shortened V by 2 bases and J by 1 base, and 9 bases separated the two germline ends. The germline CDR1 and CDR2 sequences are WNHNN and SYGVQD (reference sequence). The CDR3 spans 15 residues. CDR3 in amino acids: CASSETGWSNQPQHF. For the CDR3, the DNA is TGCGCCAGCAGTGAGACAGGGTGGAGCAATCAGCCCCAGCATTTT.

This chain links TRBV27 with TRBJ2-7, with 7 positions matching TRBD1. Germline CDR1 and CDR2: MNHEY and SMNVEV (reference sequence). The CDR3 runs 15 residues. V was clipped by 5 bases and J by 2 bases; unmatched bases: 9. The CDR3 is CASSEKTGLTYEQYF. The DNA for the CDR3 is TGTGCCAGCAGTGAAAAGACAGGGCTTACCTACGAGCAGTACTTC.

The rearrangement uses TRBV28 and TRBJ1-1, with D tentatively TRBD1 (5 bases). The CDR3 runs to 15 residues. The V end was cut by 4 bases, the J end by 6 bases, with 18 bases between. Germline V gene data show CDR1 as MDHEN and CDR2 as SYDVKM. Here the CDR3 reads CASSWSGAPIPEAFF. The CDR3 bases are TGTGCCAGCAGTTGGAGCGGGGCGCCTATCCCTGAAGCTTTCTTT.

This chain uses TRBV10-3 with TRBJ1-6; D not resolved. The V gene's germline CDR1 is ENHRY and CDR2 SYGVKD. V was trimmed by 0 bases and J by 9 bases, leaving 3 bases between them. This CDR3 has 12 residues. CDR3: CAISESVSPLHF. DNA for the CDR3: TGTGCCATCAGTGAGTCCGTTTCACCCCTCCACTTT.